This paragraph covers one TCR beta chain sequence. The data stem from a study of T cells after yellow fever vaccination. Study context: The SMART-Seq v4 Ultra Low Input method served to prepare the low-cell-number fractions.

MiXCR, run by TCRdb on the 5' RACE reads, gives a single entry per CDR3 protein. The data show approximately 120,000 distinct CDR3 sequences, 7.4% seen once. Germline lookup yields CDR1 LNHDA and CDR2 SQIVND (reference sequence). The CDR3 has 16 amino acids. V lost 3 bases to trimming and J lost 6 bases; unmatched junction nucleotides: 12. The specimen comprised CD4+ T cells sorted from PBMCs, sampled around 10 days after the first yellow fever vaccination. This clonotype was sampled from a young man who received the YFV17D yellow fever vaccine. The chain has TRBV19 and TRBJ1-2; 8 positions agree with TRBD1. The CDR3 coding sequence is TGTGCCAGTAGTATCAGCCAGGGGGCGAAAGTAGATGGCTACACCTTC. It specifies CASSISQGAKVDGYTF.